This entry lists 17 T cell receptor beta chains sequenced from one sample in a study of T-cell reconstitution after alpha-beta-depleted transplantation in children. Findings and caveats of the study: Diversity and T-cell counts at one year after transplant derived mostly from new T cells.

Preparation of the TCRbeta library was carried out with unique molecular identifiers. TCRdb ran MiXCR on the PCR reads and lists one entry per CDR3 protein. The data hold about 300,000 distinct CDR3 sequences, with 7.5% to 9% observed a single time. Antigen specificity for these receptors is unknown. The specimen was peripheral blood, collected 360 days after TCRalphabeta/CD19-depleted stem cell transplant. These receptors all come from a female patient aged 2-10 years who had a stem cell transplant for Fanconi anemia, so the T cells may come from the graft donor.

This clonotype was found a few times. This sequence joins TRBV6-1 and TRBJ2-1, with a possible D match to TRBD1 (5 bases). The germline CDR1 and CDR2 sequences are MNHNS and SASEGT. The CDR3 contains 13 residues. Trimming shortened V by 4 bases and J by 7 bases, and 11 bases separated the two germline ends. The CDR3, as DNA: TGTGCCAGCAGTGGGCAGGGAACTAATGAGCAGTTCTTC. Protein product: CASSGQGTNEQFF.

This clonotype was picked up many times. V usage is TRBV10-3 and J usage is TRBJ2-7; maybe TRBD1 (5 bases). The CDR3 sequence is 12 residues long. Trimming took off 5 bases at V and 2 bases at J, with 7 bases between the two ends. The germline V gene encodes CDR1 ENHRY and CDR2 SYGVKD. This CDR3 reads CAISPGTYEQYV. The CDR3 nucleotides are TGTGCCATCAGTCCAGGGACCTACGAGCAGTACGTC.

The V gene is TRBV19, the J gene TRBJ2-6; D is uncertain. The length of the CDR3 is 13 residues. The germline V and J ends were trimmed by 6 bases and 2 bases, with 5 bases remaining between them. Germline CDR1 and CDR2: LNHDA and SQIVND (reference sequence). This CDR3 reads CASRLTGANVLTF. As DNA, the CDR3 is TGTGCCAGTAGGTTAACTGGGGCCAACGTCCTGACTTTC.

The table lists this clonotype with many counts. The rearrangement uses TRBV12-3 or TRBV12-4 and TRBJ1-5; TRBD1 matches at 10 bases. The CDR3 totals 17 residues. After removal of 4 bases from V and 3 bases from J, the junction contained 9 bases not matched to a gene. The CDR3 loop reads CASSSGTGVRNNQPQHF. The CDR3 DNA reads as TGTGCCAGCAGTTCTGGGACAGGGGTTAGAAACAATCAGCCCCAGCATTTT.

This clonotype was counted ten times or more. V and J are TRBV10-3 and TRBJ2-5, with TRBD2 matching 11 bases. Germline loops: CDR1 ENHRY, CDR2 SYGVKD. The J segment lost 0 bases and the V segment lost 4 bases, leaving 1 base of the junction unmatched. This CDR3 region has 15 residues. CDR3 sequence: CAISGTSGYQETQYF. DNA of the CDR3: TGTGCCATCAGTGGGACTAGCGGGTACCAAGAGACCCAGTACTTC.

The table lists this clonotype with a few counts. The chain joins TRBV21-1 to TRBJ2-5; no DNA check was done on the table's D call, TRBD1. TRBV21-1 is recorded as a pseudogene. The CDR3 is made up of 15 amino acids. CDR3 coding DNA: TGTGCCAGCAGCAAATGCAGGTGGGACGGAGAGACCCAGTACTTC. The encoded protein is CASSKCRWDGETQYF.

This clonotype was counted between two and nine times. The rearrangement joins TRBV19 to TRBJ2-1; D remains unclear. Trimming shortened V by 3 bases and J by 6 bases, and 12 bases separated the two germline ends. This CDR3 contains 14 residues. CDR1 is LNHDA, CDR2 SQIVND, per germline (reference sequence). CDR3 sequence (DNA): TGTGCCAGTAGTATTATAACCGGGCTCAATGAGCAGTTCTTC. Protein product: CASSIITGLNEQFF.

In this sample, this clonotype turned up many times. The chain recombines TRBV20-1 with TRBJ2-3; 7 nucleotides align to TRBD1. Trimming removed 3 bases from V and 3 bases from J; junction bases left unmatched: 9. This CDR3 has 15 amino acids. CDR1 and CDR2 from the germline V gene are DFQATT and SNEGSKA (reference sequence). CDR3: CSASSWNRGTDTQYF. In DNA, the CDR3 is TGCAGTGCTAGTAGCTGGAACAGGGGTACAGATACGCAGTATTTT.

The chain carries TRBV27 and TRBJ1-2; TRBD1 aligns across 8 bases. CDR1 is MNHEY, CDR2 SMNVEV, per germline (reference sequence). This CDR3 has 13 residues. The V gene end was trimmed by 6 bases and the J gene end by 4 bases; junction bases not matched to a gene: 4. The CDR3 is CASRAGGSYGYTF. In DNA, the CDR3 is TGTGCCAGCAGAGCAGGGGGCTCCTATGGCTACACCTTC.

This chain uses TRBV2 with TRBJ2-3, with TRBD2 identical over 7 bases. CDR3 size: 15 residues. The germline gives CDR1 SNHLY, CDR2 FYNNEI. The J segment lost 2 bases and the V segment lost 7 bases, leaving 9 bases of the junction unmatched. CDR3 loop: CASTPWGRDTDTQYF. As DNA, the CDR3 is TGTGCCAGCACTCCTTGGGGGAGGGACACAGATACGCAGTATTTT.

This clonotype was observed a few times. This chain joins TRBV27 and TRBJ1-4; D gene ambiguous. Germline assignment: CDR1 MNHEY and CDR2 SMNVEV (reference sequence). The CDR3 runs 14 residues. V was cut by 6 bases and J by 3 bases, with 11 bases left in between. The CDR3 sequence: CASRERLANEKLFF. In nucleotides, the CDR3 is TGTGCCAGCAGAGAGAGGTTGGCTAATGAAAAACTGTTTTTT.

This clonotype has a count of ten or more. The chain carries TRBV6-1 and TRBJ2-1; 8 bases fit TRBD2. Germline V gene data show CDR1 as MNHNS and CDR2 as SASEGT. The junction had 8 bases not matched to a gene; V was cut back by 7 bases and J by 6 bases. The length of the CDR3 is 14 residues. In DNA form, the CDR3 reads TGTGCCAGCACGGGGGGGCCGCCCCCCAATGAGCAGTTCTTC. Protein product: CASTGGPPPNEQFF.

The sample holds a few counts of this clonotype. The chain recombines TRBV18 with TRBJ1-2; 7 bases are shared with TRBD1. The CDR3 extends over 13 amino acids. Germline V gene data show CDR1 as KGHSH and CDR2 as LQKENI. Trimming removed 5 bases from V and 10 bases from J; junction bases left unmatched: 10. CDR3 protein: CASSEDRVVPYTF. The CDR3, as DNA: TGTGCCAGCTCAGAAGACAGGGTAGTTCCCTACACCTTC.

This clonotype was picked up many times. The chain employs TRBV20-1 and TRBJ2-3, with D unclear. Germline values: CDR1 DFQATT, CDR2 SNEGSKA (reference sequence). The CDR3 loop spans 10 amino acids. V lost 5 bases, J lost 5 bases, and 5 bases lay in between. CDR3 nucleotides: TGCAGTGCTGCGGAAGATACGCAGTATTTT. It encodes CSAAEDTQYF.

This clonotype has at least ten counts. This chain joins TRBV20-1 and TRBJ2-7, with D maybe TRBD1 (5 bases). Germline V lookup: CDR1 DFQATT, CDR2 SNEGSKA (reference sequence). The CDR3 extends over 15 amino acids. The V and J ends lost 0 bases and 5 bases respectively, with 17 bases between them. Here the CDR3 reads CSARDRDRGIDEQYF. CDR3 DNA sequence: TGCAGTGCTAGAGATAGGGATAGGGGTATCGACGAGCAGTACTTC.

This clonotype was observed a single time. CDR3 sequence (DNA): TGCGCCAGCAGCCAGCTGCAGGGGGTGGATACGCAGTATTTT. Encoded protein: CASSQLQGVDTQYF. The chain links TRBV4-3 to TRBJ2-3; 7 bases are a match to TRBD1. The germline CDR1 and CDR2 sequences are LGHNA and YSLEER. The V segment lost 3 bases and the J segment 6 bases; nucleotides outside the gene matches: 6. The CDR3 consists of 14 residues.

This clonotype was detected only a few times. V is TRBV10-3 and J is TRBJ2-7; unclear D gene. The V end lost 2 bases, the J end lost 6 bases, and 14 bases lay between the germline ends. Germline CDR1 and CDR2: ENHRY and SYGVKD. The CDR3 extends over 14 amino acids. The CDR3 here is CAISEIWPAIEQYV. CDR3 sequence (DNA): TGTGCCATCAGTGAGATTTGGCCCGCGATCGAGCAGTACGTC.